This note documents a single T cell receptor beta chain sequence. What it binds is not known. This sample is part of a study of TIL therapy for anti-PD-1-resistant metastatic lung cancer. Overall study: Tumors were harvested before any PD-1/PD-L1 blockade. Patients had a median age of about 50 years (range roughly 38-75). General study points: Infused TIL clonotypes partially replaced the baseline blood repertoire, then decayed over months.

Time point of the sample: pre-treatment sample, taken before nivolumab and TIL therapy. Sequencing used immunoSEQ v3. Libraries were sequenced to about 2 million read pairs (survey) or roughly 4.5-6 million (deep). Sequencing used immunoSEQ multiplex PCR; TCRdb keeps in-frame clones, though not all of them. This sample has about 36,000 clones, with 73% found just once. Trimming took 4 bases from V and 6 from J; bases not matched to a gene: 10. The germline V gene has CDR1 SEHNR and CDR2 FQNEAQ (reference sequence). CDR3 length: 15 amino acids. This TCR came from a person between 25 and 80 years old with non-small cell lung cancer. The sequencing used blood, collected at baseline. This chain joins TRBV7-9 and TRBJ1-2; TRBD1 aligns across 8 bases. CDR3 sequence: CASSYQIDRGHGYTF. CDR3 coding DNA: TGTGCCAGCAGCTACCAAATTGACAGGGGCCATGGCTACACCTTC.